The 13 T cell receptor beta chains presented below share a single source sample, sequenced in a study of shared clonotypes between healthy human individuals. Method: immunoSEQ multiplex PCR; TCRdb's copy keeps in-frame clones and lacks some. The table shows some 2 million clones, with 85% to 95% occurring only once. Sequencing input: naive CD4+ T cells sorted from blood. Subset specified: CD45RA+ positively selected. All receptors come from a man aged 18-30 years in good health.

The chain carries TRBV7-8 and TRBJ2-7; 7 bases align to TRBD1. The CDR3 runs 13 residues. Trimming removed 5 bases from V and 2 bases from J; junction bases left unmatched: 3. Germline CDR1 reads SGHVS; CDR2 reads FQNEAQ. CDR3 amino acids: CASSRDRPYEQYF. Written as DNA, the CDR3 is TGTGCCAGCAGCCGGGACAGACCCTACGAGCAGTACTTC.

This clone was seen once. The rearrangement joins TRBV7-9 to TRBJ1-5; D is perhaps TRBD1 (5 bases). The germline gives CDR1 SEHNR, CDR2 FQNEAQ (reference sequence). CDR3 length equals 13 residues. V was shortened by 2 bases and J by 9 bases, with 11 bases between the two germline ends. This chain's CDR3 is CASSLSRDGPQHF. CDR3 sequence (DNA): TGTGCCAGCAGCTTATCCAGGGATGGGCCCCAGCATTTT.

The chain carries TRBV11-2 and TRBJ2-2; TRBD2 matches 10 bases. Per germline, CDR1 SGHAT and CDR2 FQNNGV. CDR3 length equals 13 residues. V lost 2 bases and J lost 13; bases outside the gene matches: 4. The CDR3 reads CASSLRLAGVLFF. CDR3 nucleotides: TGTGCCAGCAGCTTACGACTAGCGGGCGTGCTGTTTTTT.

The chain has TRBV28 and TRBJ1-1; the D gene is possibly TRBD1 (5 bases). Germline V gene data show CDR1 as MDHEN and CDR2 as SYDVKM. Trimming took 5 bases from V and 0 from J, leaving 7 bases between them. This CDR3 comprises 13 residues. The CDR3 sequence is CASSGRVNTEAFF. The DNA of the CDR3 is TGTGCCAGCAGTGGCAGGGTGAACACTGAAGCTTTCTTT.

V is TRBV19 and J is TRBJ1-5; D is possibly TRBD1 (5 bases). Trimming shortened V by 8 bases and J by 0 bases, and 14 bases separated the two germline ends. This CDR3 is 15 amino acids long. Germline CDR1 LNHDA, CDR2 SQIVND (reference sequence). The CDR3 DNA reads TGTGCCAGTCAAACTCAAACAGGTAGCAATCAGCCCCAGCATTTT. The encoded protein is CASQTQTGSNQPQHF.

The chain carries TRBV6-1 and TRBJ1-1; D is uncertain. The germline V gene encodes CDR1 MNHNS and CDR2 SASEGT. V shed 0 bases and J shed 4 bases, with 21 bases lying between them. The CDR3 is 18 amino acids. CDR3 residues: CASSEALGHQASGTEAFF. The CDR3 DNA reads TGTGCCAGCAGTGAAGCGCTGGGCCACCAAGCCTCAGGCACTGAAGCTTTCTTT.

This clone has a single count. This rearrangement joins TRBV6-5 to TRBJ2-7, with 12 bases identical to TRBD1. The CDR3 is made up of 15 amino acids. Germline CDR1 reads MNHEY; CDR2 reads SVGAGI. The ends lost 6 bases at V and 4 bases at J; junction bases unmatched: 7. CDR3 in DNA: TGTGCCAGCAGGTTCCGGGACAGGGGGCTTTACGAGCAGTACTTC. This codes for CASRFRDRGLYEQYF.

The genes are TRBV5-1 and TRBJ1-4, with 7 bases that match TRBD1. Germline CDR1 and CDR2: SGHRS and YFSETQ. V lost 3 bases and J lost 8; bases outside the gene matches: 7. The CDR3 runs to 14 residues. The CDR3 loop is CASSYRGRREKLFF. CDR3 bases: TGCGCCAGCAGCTACAGGGGTAGGAGGGAAAAACTGTTTTTT.

The chain joins TRBV6-1 to TRBJ1-3, with D maybe TRBD1 (5 bases). The CDR3 consists of 16 residues. Deletions cut 1 base from V and 0 bases from J, with 10 bases between. Looked up from germline, CDR1 is MNHNS and CDR2 is SASEGT. The DNA for the CDR3 is TGTGCCAGCAGTGAAGGGTCGGGGGTCTCTGGAAACACCATATATTTT. It encodes CASSEGSGVSGNTIYF.

The V call is TRBV6-6, the J call TRBJ2-5, with D perhaps TRBD1 or TRBD2 (6 bases each). The V and J ends lost 0 bases and 4 bases respectively, with 12 bases between them. Germline loops: CDR1 MNHNY, CDR2 SVGAGI (reference sequence). CDR3 length equals 15 residues. The CDR3 reads CASSYSPGAGETQYF. In DNA form, the CDR3 reads TGTGCCAGCAGTTACTCGCCGGGGGCGGGAGAGACCCAGTACTTC.

This sequence joins TRBV25-1 and TRBJ2-1; TRBD1 agrees at 9 bases. The length of the CDR3 is 14 residues. The germline CDR1 and CDR2 sequences are MGHDK and SYGVNS. Trimming cost V 10 bases and J 15 bases; bases outside gene matches: 19. The CDR3: CATPIGINDRGGFF. The CDR3 DNA sequence: TGTGCCACCCCGATTGGAATTAACGACAGGGGGGGGTTCTTC.

Note on this clone: The sample carries other DNA sequences with the same CDR3. J is TRBJ1-5 and V is TRBV7-9; 7 positions agree with TRBD1. CDR3 length equals 14 residues. Trimming took 5 bases from V and 1 from J; bases not matched to a gene: 2. Germline assignment: CDR1 SEHNR and CDR2 FQNEAQ (reference sequence). The CDR3 nucleotides read TGTGCCAGCAGCCTGACAGGGAGCAATCAGCCCCAGCATTTT. Translated: CASSLTGSNQPQHF.

The rearrangement uses TRBV29-1 and TRBJ2-3; 9 positions match TRBD1. The CDR3 is 14 residues long. V lost 5 bases to trimming and J lost 4 bases; unmatched junction nucleotides: 7. CDR1 and CDR2 (germline): SQVTM, ANQGSEA. CDR3 DNA sequence: TGCAGCGTTTCGGACAGGGGAAGCCCAGATACGCAGTATTTT. It yields the protein CSVSDRGSPDTQYF.